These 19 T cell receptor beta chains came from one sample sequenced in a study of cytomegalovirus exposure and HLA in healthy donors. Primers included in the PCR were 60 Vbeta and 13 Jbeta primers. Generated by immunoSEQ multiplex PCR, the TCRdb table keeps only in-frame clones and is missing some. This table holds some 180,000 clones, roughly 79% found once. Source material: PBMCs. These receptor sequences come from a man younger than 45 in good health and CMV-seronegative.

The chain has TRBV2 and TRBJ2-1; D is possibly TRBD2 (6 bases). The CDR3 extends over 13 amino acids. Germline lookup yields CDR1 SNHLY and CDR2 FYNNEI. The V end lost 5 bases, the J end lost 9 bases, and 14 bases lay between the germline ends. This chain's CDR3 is CASSPGVRVEQFF. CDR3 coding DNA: TGTGCCAGCAGTCCGGGAGTCAGGGTTGAGCAGTTCTTC.

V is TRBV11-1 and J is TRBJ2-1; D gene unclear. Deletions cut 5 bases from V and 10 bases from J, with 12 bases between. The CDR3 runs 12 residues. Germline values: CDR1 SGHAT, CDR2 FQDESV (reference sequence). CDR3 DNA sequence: TGTGCCAGCAGCCCCCTCTGGCGGGAGCAGTTCTTC. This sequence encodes CASSPLWREQFF.

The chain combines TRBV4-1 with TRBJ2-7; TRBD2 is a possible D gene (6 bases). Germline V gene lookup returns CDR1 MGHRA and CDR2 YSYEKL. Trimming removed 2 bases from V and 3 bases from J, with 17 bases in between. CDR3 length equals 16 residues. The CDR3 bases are TGCGCCAGCAGCCAACTGGGAGGAGGGTTAGACTACGAGCAGTACTTC. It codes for CASSQLGGGLDYEQYF.

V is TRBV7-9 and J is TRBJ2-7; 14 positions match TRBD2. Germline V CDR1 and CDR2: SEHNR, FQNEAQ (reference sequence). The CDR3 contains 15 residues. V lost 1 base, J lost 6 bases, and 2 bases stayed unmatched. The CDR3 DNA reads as TGTGCCAGCAGCTTAGGACTAGCGGGAGGGCTCGAGCAGTACTTC. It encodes CASSLGLAGGLEQYF.

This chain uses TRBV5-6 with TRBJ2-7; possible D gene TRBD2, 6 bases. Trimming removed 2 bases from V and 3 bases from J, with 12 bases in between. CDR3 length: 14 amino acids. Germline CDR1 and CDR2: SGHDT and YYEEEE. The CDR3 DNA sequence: TGTGCCAGCAGCTTCCCGGGACTCGGCTACGAGCAGTACTTC. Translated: CASSFPGLGYEQYF.

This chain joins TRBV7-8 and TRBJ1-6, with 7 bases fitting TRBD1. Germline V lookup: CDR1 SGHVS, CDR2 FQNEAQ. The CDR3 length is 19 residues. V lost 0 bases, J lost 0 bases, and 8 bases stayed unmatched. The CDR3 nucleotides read TGTGCCAGCAGCTTAGCGCGCCAGGGGGTAGGCTCCTATAATTCACCCCTCCACTTT. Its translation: CASSLARQGVGSYNSPLHF.

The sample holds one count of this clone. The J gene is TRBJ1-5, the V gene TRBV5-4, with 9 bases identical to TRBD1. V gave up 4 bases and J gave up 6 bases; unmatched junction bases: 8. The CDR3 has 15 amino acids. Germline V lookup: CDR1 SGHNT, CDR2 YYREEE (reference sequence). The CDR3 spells CASSQQGASVQPQHF. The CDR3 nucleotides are TGTGCCAGCAGCCAACAGGGGGCATCGGTTCAGCCCCAGCATTTT.

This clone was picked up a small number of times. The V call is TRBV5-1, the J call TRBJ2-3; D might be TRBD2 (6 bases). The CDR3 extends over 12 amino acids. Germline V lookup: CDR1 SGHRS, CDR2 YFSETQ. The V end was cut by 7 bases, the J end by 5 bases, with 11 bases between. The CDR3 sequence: CASLGGRDTQYF. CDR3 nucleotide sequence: TGCGCCAGCTTAGGAGGGCGAGATACGCAGTATTTT.

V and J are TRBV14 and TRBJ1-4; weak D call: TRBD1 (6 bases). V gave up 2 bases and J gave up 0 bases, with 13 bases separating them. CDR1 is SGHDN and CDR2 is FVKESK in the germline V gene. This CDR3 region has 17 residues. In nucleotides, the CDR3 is TGTGCCAGCAGCCAACGGGGCGGGGGCCCAACTAATGAAAAACTGTTTTTT. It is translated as CASSQRGGGPTNEKLFF.

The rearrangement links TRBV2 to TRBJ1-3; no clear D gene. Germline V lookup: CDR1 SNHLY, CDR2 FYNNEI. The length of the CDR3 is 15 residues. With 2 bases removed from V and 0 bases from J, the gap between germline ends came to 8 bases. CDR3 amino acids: CASSEKGVSGNTIYF. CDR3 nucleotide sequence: TGTGCCAGCAGTGAAAAGGGAGTCTCTGGAAACACCATATATTTT.

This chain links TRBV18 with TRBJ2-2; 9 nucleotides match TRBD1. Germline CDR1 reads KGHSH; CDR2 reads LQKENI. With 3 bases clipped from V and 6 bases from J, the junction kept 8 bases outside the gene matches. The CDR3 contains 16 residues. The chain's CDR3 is CASSPSPGTGSGELFF. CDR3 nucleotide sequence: TGTGCCAGCTCACCTAGTCCCGGGACAGGGTCCGGGGAGCTGTTTTTT.

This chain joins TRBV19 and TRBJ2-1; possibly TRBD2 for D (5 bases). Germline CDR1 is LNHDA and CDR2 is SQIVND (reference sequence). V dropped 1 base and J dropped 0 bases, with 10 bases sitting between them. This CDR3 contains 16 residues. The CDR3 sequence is CASSIGGRSSYNEQFF. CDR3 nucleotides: TGTGCCAGTAGTATAGGAGGGCGAAGCTCCTACAATGAGCAGTTCTTC.

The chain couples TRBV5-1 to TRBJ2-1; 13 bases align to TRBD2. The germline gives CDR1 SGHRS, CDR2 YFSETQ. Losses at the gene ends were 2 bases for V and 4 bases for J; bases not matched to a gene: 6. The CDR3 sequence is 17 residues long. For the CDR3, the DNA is TGCGCCAGCAGCTTAATACTAGCGGGAGGGTCGTACAATGAGCAGTTCTTC. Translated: CASSLILAGGSYNEQFF.

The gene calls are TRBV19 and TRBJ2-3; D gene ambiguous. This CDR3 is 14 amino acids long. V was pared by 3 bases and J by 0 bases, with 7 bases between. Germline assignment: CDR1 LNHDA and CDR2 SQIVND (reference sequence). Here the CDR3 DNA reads TGTGCCAGTAGTATCGACTGGAGCACAGATACGCAGTATTTT. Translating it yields CASSIDWSTDTQYF.

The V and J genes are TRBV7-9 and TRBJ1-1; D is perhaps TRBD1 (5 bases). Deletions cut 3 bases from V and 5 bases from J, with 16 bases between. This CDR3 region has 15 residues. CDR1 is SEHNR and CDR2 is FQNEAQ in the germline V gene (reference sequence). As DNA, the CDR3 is TGTGCCAGCAGCTTCCTACCGGGGGAGGGTACTGAAGCTTTCTTT. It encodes CASSFLPGEGTEAFF.

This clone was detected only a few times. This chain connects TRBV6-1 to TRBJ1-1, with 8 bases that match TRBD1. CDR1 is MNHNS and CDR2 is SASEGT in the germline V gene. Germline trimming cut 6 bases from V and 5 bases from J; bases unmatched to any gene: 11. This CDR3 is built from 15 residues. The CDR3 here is CASSVKVTGETEAFF. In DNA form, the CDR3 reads TGTGCCAGCAGCGTAAAGGTGACAGGGGAGACTGAAGCTTTCTTT.

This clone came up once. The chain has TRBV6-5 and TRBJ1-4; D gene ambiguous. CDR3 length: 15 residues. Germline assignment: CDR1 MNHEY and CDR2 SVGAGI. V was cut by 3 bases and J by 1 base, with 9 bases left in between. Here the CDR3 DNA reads TGTGCCAGCAGTTATAGTGAGGGAACTAATGAAAAACTGTTTTTT. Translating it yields CASSYSEGTNEKLFF.

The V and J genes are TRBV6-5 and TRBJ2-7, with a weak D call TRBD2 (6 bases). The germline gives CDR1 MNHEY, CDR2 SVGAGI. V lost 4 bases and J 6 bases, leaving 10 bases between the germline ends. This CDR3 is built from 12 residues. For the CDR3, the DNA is TGTGCCAGCAGTTTCGCGGGACGCGAGCAGTACTTC. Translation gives CASSFAGREQYF.

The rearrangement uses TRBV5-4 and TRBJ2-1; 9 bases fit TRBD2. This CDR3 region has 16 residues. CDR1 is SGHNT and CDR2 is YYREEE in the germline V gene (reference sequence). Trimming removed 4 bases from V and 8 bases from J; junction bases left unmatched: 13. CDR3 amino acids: CASSRFVGAGGDEQFF. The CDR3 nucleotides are TGTGCCAGCAGCCGCTTTGTGGGAGCGGGGGGCGATGAGCAGTTCTTC. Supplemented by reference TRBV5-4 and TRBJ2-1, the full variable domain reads ETGVTQSPTHLIKTRGQQVTLRCSSQSGHNTVSWYQQALGQGPQFIFQYYREEENGRGNFPPRFSGLQFPNYSSELNVNALELDDSALYLCASSRFVGAGGDEQFFGPGTRLTVL.